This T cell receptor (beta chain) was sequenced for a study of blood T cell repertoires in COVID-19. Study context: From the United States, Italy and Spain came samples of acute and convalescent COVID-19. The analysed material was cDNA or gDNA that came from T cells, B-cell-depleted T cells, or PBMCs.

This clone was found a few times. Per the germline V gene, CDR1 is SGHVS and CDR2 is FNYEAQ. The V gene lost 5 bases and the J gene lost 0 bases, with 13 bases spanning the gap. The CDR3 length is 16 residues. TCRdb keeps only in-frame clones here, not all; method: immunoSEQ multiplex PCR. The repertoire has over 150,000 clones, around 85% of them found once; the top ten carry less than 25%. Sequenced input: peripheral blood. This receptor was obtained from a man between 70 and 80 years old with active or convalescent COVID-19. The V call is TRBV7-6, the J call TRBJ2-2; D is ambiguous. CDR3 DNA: TGTGCCAGCAGCCCCACCGACACCCCGAACACCGGGGAGCTGTTTTTT. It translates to CASSPTDTPNTGELFF.